The 24 T cell receptor beta chains reported below all come from one sample, sequenced in a study of OX40 agonist ivuxolimab in advanced cancers. To prepare the library, the immunoSEQ multiplex PCR assay was applied. This immuneACCESS table, as held by TCRdb, lists in-frame sequences with V and J called but not all clones. Of the missing ones, under half trace to an unresolved V gene in checked studies; the others have no known cause. Within this sample are some 20,000 clones, with 80% to 90% of them counted one time only. Approximately 50% of the sample comes from the top ten. Sequencing used CD4+ or CD8+ T cells sorted from blood, obtained in a trial of the OX40 agonist ivuxolimab. All receptors come from an adult with an advanced solid tumor such as melanoma, head and neck, liver or kidney cancer.

V and J are TRBV15 and TRBJ1-2, with 10 bases aligning to TRBD1. CDR3 length equals 17 residues. Germline V gene lookup returns CDR1 LNHNV and CDR2 YYDKDF (reference sequence). Germline trimming cut 1 base from V and 6 bases from J; bases unmatched to any gene: 11. CDR3 DNA sequence: TGTGCCACCAGCAGAGCGGTTATAGACAGGGGGCAGGATGGCTACACCTTC. Its translation is CATSRAVIDRGQDGYTF.

The chain is built from TRBV4-1 and TRBJ1-2; 7 bases map to TRBD1. J was trimmed by 4 bases and V by 3 bases; bases with no gene match: 5. There are 14 residues in the CDR3. Looked up from germline, CDR1 is MGHRA and CDR2 is YSYEKL. CDR3 nucleotides: TGCGCCAGCAGCCACGCCGGGACAGCCTATGGCTACACCTTC. Residues: CASSHAGTAYGYTF.

The genes are TRBV5-6 and TRBJ2-5; D is perhaps TRBD1 or TRBD2 (5 bases each). The J call may be mistaken, given a closer DNA end match to TRBJ2-7. The CDR3 runs 15 residues. CDR1 is SGHDT, CDR2 YYEEEE, per germline. CDR3 DNA sequence: TGTGCCAGCAGCGGCCCGGGACCTAGCTCCTACGAGCAGTACTTC. The encoded protein is CASSGPGPSSYEQYF.

This clone was seen just once. The rearrangement links TRBV5-1 to TRBJ2-1; 7 nucleotides match TRBD1. The CDR3 is 13 amino acids. The germline CDR1 and CDR2 sequences are SGHRS and YFSETQ. Losses at the gene ends were 4 bases for V and 10 bases for J; bases not matched to a gene: 8. CDR3 residues: CASSLPGQREQFF. CDR3 bases: TGCGCCAGCAGCCTGCCGGGACAGAGGGAGCAGTTCTTC. Filled out from reference TRBV5-1 and TRBJ2-1, the complete variable domain reads KAGVTQTPRYLIKTRGQQVTLSCSPISGHRSVSWYQQTPGQGLQFLFEYFSETQRNKGNFPGRFSGRQFSNSRSEMNVSTLELGDSALYLCASSLPGQREQFFGPGTRLTVL.

This clone was seen a single time. The chain is built from TRBV2 and TRBJ2-2; D possibly corresponds to TRBD2 (6 bases). CDR1 is SNHLY and CDR2 is FYNNEI in the germline V gene. The CDR3 consists of 14 residues. V was cut by 2 bases and J by 5 bases, with 9 bases left in between. DNA for the CDR3: TGTGCCAGCAGTGAAAGGAGGGGAACCGGGGAGCTGTTTTTT. It encodes CASSERRGTGELFF.

The rearrangement links TRBV5-4 to TRBJ1-1; TRBD1 is a possible D gene (5 bases). V was pared by 4 bases and J by 1 base, with 11 bases between. CDR1 is SGHNT and CDR2 is YYREEE in the germline V gene (reference sequence). The CDR3 runs 14 residues. CDR3: CASSIDGGNTEAFF. The CDR3 region has the DNA TGTGCCAGCAGCATAGATGGGGGGAACACTGAAGCTTTCTTT.

The genes are TRBV27 and TRBJ1-1; no clear D. CDR1 and CDR2 (germline): MNHEY, SMNVEV (reference sequence). The CDR3 is 13 amino acids. V lost 5 bases and J lost 5, with 12 bases in between. This chain's CDR3 is CASSQWSQTEAFF. The CDR3 DNA sequence: TGTGCCAGCAGTCAGTGGTCGCAGACTGAAGCTTTCTTT.

J is TRBJ1-5 and V is TRBV28; D gene unclear. The CDR3 runs 12 residues. V lost 10 bases, J lost 2 bases, and 9 bases lay in between. Germline CDR1 is MDHEN and CDR2 is SYDVKM. The CDR3 DNA sequence: TGTGCCACCGGTCGGGGCAATCAGCCCCAGCATTTT. Protein: CATGRGNQPQHF. The entire variable domain, with the rest obtained from reference TRBV28 and TRBJ1-5, is as follows: DVKVTQSSRYLVKRTGEKVFLECVQDMDHENMFWYRQDPGLGLRLIYFSYDVKMKEKGDIPEGYSVSREKKERFSLILESASTNQTSMYLCATGRGNQPQHFGDGTRLSIL.

V usage is TRBV6-1 and J usage is TRBJ1-1; a possible D gene is TRBD1 (5 bases). The CDR3 extends over 14 amino acids. Germline loops: CDR1 MNHNS, CDR2 SASEGT. Trimming took 3 bases from V and 7 from J, leaving 15 bases between them. CDR3 nucleotide sequence: TGTGCCAGCAGTGACTCTAATCGGGGCTATGAAGCTTTCTTT. Amino acids: CASSDSNRGYEAFF.

The V gene is TRBV6-1, the J gene TRBJ2-7; D may be TRBD2 (5 bases). Germline lookup yields CDR1 MNHNS and CDR2 SASEGT. The CDR3 is 14 residues long. V lost 3 bases and J lost 2, with 11 bases in between. DNA of the CDR3: TGTGCCAGCAGTGACAAGCGGCTAACCTACGAGCAGTACTTC. It is translated as CASSDKRLTYEQYF.

This sequence joins TRBV18 and TRBJ2-3; 10 nucleotides align to TRBD1. V dropped 2 bases and J dropped 1; count of bases not matched to a gene: 6. From germline, CDR1 is KGHSH and CDR2 LQKENI. The CDR3 contains 17 residues. CDR3 residues: CASSPVYGTGGTDTQYF. The CDR3 DNA reads TGTGCCAGCTCACCAGTGTATGGGACAGGGGGCACAGATACGCAGTATTTT. Full variable domain (missing parts from reference TRBV18 and TRBJ2-3): NAGVMQNPRHLVRRRGQEARLRCSPMKGHSHVYWYRQLPEEGLKFMVYLQKENIIDESGMPKERFSAEFPKEGPSILRIQQVVRGDSAAYFCASSPVYGTGGTDTQYFGPGTRLTVL.

The rearrangement uses TRBV7-8 and TRBJ2-2, with TRBD2 identical over 10 bases. This CDR3 contains 17 residues. Trimming took 5 bases from V and 3 from J; bases not matched to a gene: 9. Germline CDR1 and CDR2: SGHVS and FQNEAQ. CDR3 protein: CASSLFTSGADTGELFF. Here the CDR3 DNA reads TGTGCCAGCAGCCTCTTCACTAGCGGGGCAGACACCGGGGAGCTGTTTTTT.

This chain connects TRBV29-1 to TRBJ1-2, with no clear D. The CDR3 is 11 amino acids. CDR1 SQVTM and CDR2 ANQGSEA come from the germline V gene. The germline V and J ends were trimmed by 4 bases and 7 bases, with 10 bases remaining between them. The CDR3 nucleotides read TGCAGCGTTGCTGGATTCCCTGGCTACACCTTC. Translating gives CSVAGFPGYTF.

V gene TRBV9 combines with J gene TRBJ2-2; D possibly uses TRBD1 or TRBD2 (6 bases each). CDR1 SGDLS and CDR2 YYNGEE come from the germline V gene. Trimming removed 0 bases from V and 7 bases from J, with 13 bases in between. The CDR3 runs 15 residues. The CDR3 nucleotides read TGTGCCAGCAGCGTAGCTACGGGGGCGGGCGGGGAGCTGTTTTTT. Protein: CASSVATGAGGELFF. The whole variable domain, remainder taken from reference TRBV9 and TRBJ2-2, is DSGVTQTPKHLITATGQRVTLRCSPRSGDLSVYWYQQSLDQGLQFLIQYYNGEERAKGNILERFSAQQFPDLHSELNLSSLELGDSALYFCASSVATGAGGELFFGEGSRLTVL.

This clone occurred once. The V call is TRBV2, the J call TRBJ1-2; D is uncertain. The CDR3 loop spans 16 amino acids. V lost 2 bases and J 2 bases, leaving 15 bases between the germline ends. CDR1 is SNHLY and CDR2 is FYNNEI in the germline V gene. The CDR3 sequence: CASSELTVGPNYGYTF. CDR3 bases: TGTGCCAGCAGTGAACTGACGGTCGGACCGAACTATGGCTACACCTTC. The full variable domain, with the rest looked up from reference TRBV2 and TRBJ1-2, is EPEVTQTPSHQVTQMGQEVILRCVPISNHLYFYWYRQILGQKVEFLVSFYNNEISEKSEIFDDQFSVERPDGSNFTLKIRSTKLEDSAMYFCASSELTVGPNYGYTFGSGTRLTVV.

The chain is built from TRBV29-1 and TRBJ1-1; the D is unclear. CDR3 length equals 14 residues. CDR1 is SQVTM and CDR2 is ANQGSEA in the germline V gene. The V gene lost 6 bases and the J gene lost 4 bases, with 18 bases spanning the gap. The CDR3 here is CSVDPRKLGTEAFF. CDR3 DNA: TGCAGCGTAGACCCACGGAAATTGGGCACTGAAGCTTTCTTT. The full variable domain, rest sourced from reference TRBV29-1 and TRBJ1-1, is SAVISQKPSRDICQRGTSLTIQCQVDSQVTMMFWYRQQPGQSLTLIATANQGSEATYESGFVIDKFPISRPNLTFSTLTVSNMSPEDSSIYLCSVDPRKLGTEAFFGQGTRLTVV.

This chain connects TRBV14 to TRBJ2-3; a possible D gene is TRBD2 (5 bases). CDR1 SGHDN and CDR2 FVKESK come from the germline V gene. The V end lost 4 bases, the J end lost 6 bases, and 14 bases lay between the germline ends. This CDR3 contains 14 residues. The CDR3 region has the DNA TGTGCCAGCAGCCTCCCAGCTGACTATGATACGCAGTATTTT. Protein product: CASSLPADYDTQYF.

The CDR3 DNA is TGTGCCAGCAGTTTGGATCAGATAACGCAGTATTTT. This sequence encodes CASSLDQITQYF. The chain links TRBV27 to TRBJ2-3; D unresolved. The germline V and J ends were trimmed by 3 bases and 9 bases, with 10 bases remaining between them. Germline V lookup: CDR1 MNHEY, CDR2 SMNVEV (reference sequence). The CDR3 spans 12 residues.

This clone was counted only a few times. The chain recombines TRBV14 with TRBJ1-1; maybe TRBD1 (5 bases). There are 15 residues in the CDR3. Germline V gene sequence: CDR1 SGHDN, CDR2 FVKESK. V lost 4 bases and J 1 base, leaving 13 bases between the germline ends. The CDR3 DNA reads as TGTGCCAGCAGCCCGCTAGGGGTTGGGAACACTGAAGCTTTCTTT. This translates into CASSPLGVGNTEAFF.

This chain uses TRBV7-3 with TRBJ2-1; possible D gene TRBD2, 6 bases. Trimming cost V 2 bases and J 5 bases, with 13 bases left between them. Germline CDR1 reads SGHTA; CDR2 reads FQGTGA. The CDR3 runs 15 residues. The CDR3 is CASSLSAGPNNEQFF. The CDR3 nucleotides read TGTGCCAGCAGCTTATCGGCGGGGCCAAACAATGAGCAGTTCTTC.

The rearrangement joins TRBV6-5 to TRBJ1-1; TRBD1 matches at 7 bases. The CDR3 sequence is 15 residues long. The V gene's germline CDR1 is MNHEY and CDR2 SVGAGI. V shed 4 bases and J 2 bases; nucleotides not matched to a gene: 7. The CDR3 is CASSFYRGPNTEAFF. The CDR3, as DNA: TGTGCCAGCAGTTTCTACAGGGGCCCTAACACTGAAGCTTTCTTT.

The V call is TRBV29-1, the J call TRBJ1-1; 8 bases agree with TRBD1. CDR3 length equals 12 residues. CDR1 is SQVTM and CDR2 is ANQGSEA in the germline V gene. Trimming at V came to 6 bases and at J to 4 bases, leaving 4 bases not matched to a gene. The CDR3 is CSVETGGTEAFF. The CDR3 DNA reads as TGCAGCGTAGAAACAGGGGGCACTGAAGCTTTCTTT. Using reference TRBV29-1 and TRBJ1-1 for the parts outside the CDR3, the full variable domain is SAVISQKPSRDICQRGTSLTIQCQVDSQVTMMFWYRQQPGQSLTLIATANQGSEATYESGFVIDKFPISRPNLTFSTLTVSNMSPEDSSIYLCSVETGGTEAFFGQGTRLTVV.

This clone was seen only once. The CDR3 here is CASSIYGGRSYEQYF. For the CDR3, the DNA is TGTGCCAGCAGTATCTACGGTGGCCGCTCCTACGAGCAGTACTTC. This chain joins TRBV27 and TRBJ2-7; no reliable D call. This CDR3 is built from 15 residues. Germline V CDR1 and CDR2: MNHEY, SMNVEV (reference sequence). V was shortened by 5 bases and J by 0 bases, with 14 bases between the two germline ends.

The rearrangement joins TRBV7-9 to TRBJ1-1; D unclear. Trimming pared 2 bases from V and 1 base from J, leaving 11 bases between. Germline V lookup: CDR1 SEHNR, CDR2 FQNEAQ (reference sequence). The length of the CDR3 is 15 residues. The CDR3: CASSLLRSPNTEAFF. The CDR3 nucleotides are TGTGCCAGCAGCTTACTCCGATCCCCGAACACTGAAGCTTTCTTT.